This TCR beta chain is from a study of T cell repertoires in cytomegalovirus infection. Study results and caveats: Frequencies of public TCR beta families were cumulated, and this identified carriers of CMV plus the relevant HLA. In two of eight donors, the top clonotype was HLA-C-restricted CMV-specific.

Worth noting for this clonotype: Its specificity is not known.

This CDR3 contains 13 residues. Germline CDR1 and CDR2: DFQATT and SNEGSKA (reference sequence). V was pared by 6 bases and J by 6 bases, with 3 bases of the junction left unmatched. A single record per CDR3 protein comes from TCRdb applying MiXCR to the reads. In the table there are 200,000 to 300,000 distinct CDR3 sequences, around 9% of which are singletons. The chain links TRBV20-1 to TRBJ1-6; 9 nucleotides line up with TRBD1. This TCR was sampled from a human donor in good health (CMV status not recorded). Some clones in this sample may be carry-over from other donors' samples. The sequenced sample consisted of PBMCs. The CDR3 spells CSAPGQGNSPLHF. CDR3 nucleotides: TGCAGTGCCCCGGGACAGGGTAATTCACCCCTCCACTTT.